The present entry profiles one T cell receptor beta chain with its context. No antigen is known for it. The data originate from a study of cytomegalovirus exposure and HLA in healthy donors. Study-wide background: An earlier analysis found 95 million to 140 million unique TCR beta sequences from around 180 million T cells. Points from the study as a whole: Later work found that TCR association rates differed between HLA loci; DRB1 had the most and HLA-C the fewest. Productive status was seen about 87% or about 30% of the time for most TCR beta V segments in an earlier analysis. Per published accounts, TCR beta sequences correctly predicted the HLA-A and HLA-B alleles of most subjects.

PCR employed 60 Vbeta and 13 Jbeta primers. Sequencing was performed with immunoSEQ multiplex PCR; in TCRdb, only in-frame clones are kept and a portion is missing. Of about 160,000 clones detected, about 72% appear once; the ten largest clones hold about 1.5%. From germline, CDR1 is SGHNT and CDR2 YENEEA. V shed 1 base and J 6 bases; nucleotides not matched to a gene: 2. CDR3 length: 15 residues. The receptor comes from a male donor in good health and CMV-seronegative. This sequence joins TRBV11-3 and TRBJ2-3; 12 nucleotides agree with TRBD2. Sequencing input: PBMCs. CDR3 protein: CASSLGTSGTDTQYF. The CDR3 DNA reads TGTGCCAGCAGCTTAGGGACTAGCGGGACTGATACGCAGTATTTT.